Listed below are T cell receptor beta chains from one sample, sequenced in a study of response to subunit inactivated influenza vaccine. Each CDR3 protein gets one entry after TCRdb re-called the RT-PCR reads with MiXCR. Of around 520,000 distinct CDR3 sequences listed, about 11% are singletons. Sequencing used PBMCs from blood, obtained on the day of vaccination. The receptors were gathered from a man over 45 who received an inactivated influenza vaccine. The CDR3 runs from the conserved cysteine through the conserved F or W. D genes are given only for firm matches.

v_call	j_call	d_call	cdr3_aa
TRBV16	TRBJ2-3	TRBD2	CASSPPPGLGSTDTQYF
TRBV11-2	TRBJ2-2	TRBD1	CASSTSTGETYTGELFF
TRBV6-5	TRBJ2-2	TRBD2	CASSSGGLAGHTGELFF
TRBV10-3	TRBJ2-1	-	CAISDFRRSSYNEQFF
TRBV12-3/TRBV12-4	TRBJ2-1	TRBD1	CASSVGTGANEQFF
TRBV7-9	TRBJ1-5	-	CASSLDFDNQPQHF
TRBV5-1	TRBJ2-5	-	CASRSYGAQGETQYF
TRBV7-2	TRBJ2-7	TRBD2	CASSLAGGLAGGHYEQYF
TRBV20-1	TRBJ2-5	-	CSVGARNQETQYF
TRBV20-1	TRBJ2-5	TRBD2	CSARDRLAGGRETQYF
TRBV9	TRBJ2-1	TRBD2	CASKGTSGSTDEQFF
TRBV10-3	TRBJ2-5	TRBD2	CAISKSGLAGETTQYF
TRBV20-1	TRBJ2-3	TRBD1	CSAVRDRGTDTQYF
TRBV29-1	TRBJ2-1	-	CSVVYPHNEQFF
TRBV20-1	TRBJ2-7	-	CSARSLLRGTYEQYF
TRBV29-1	TRBJ2-7	-	CSVRPGVGGYEQYF
TRBV10-3	TRBJ2-1	TRBD2	CAISESWGGEGNEQFF
TRBV20-1	TRBJ1-5	-	CSARQGSRAQPQHF
TRBV6-1	TRBJ2-1	TRBD2	CASSPGGFYNEQFF
TRBV10-3	TRBJ2-3	-	CAISDFSPADTDTQYF
TRBV20-1	TRBJ2-1	-	CSTGSRGSYNEQFF
TRBV24-1	TRBJ2-1	-	CATSDHTLGFF
TRBV12-3/TRBV12-4	TRBJ2-5	-	CASSLTRARPETQYF
TRBV7-8	TRBJ1-6	-	CASSPTSSSYNSPLHF
TRBV4-3	TRBJ1-1	-	CASSQDLGGSTAEAFF
TRBV11-2	TRBJ2-5	-	CASSIGTILQETQYF
TRBV20-1	TRBJ2-7	-	CSASRNSYEQYF
TRBV29-1	TRBJ2-2	-	CSVEDPLRTGHTGELFF
TRBV14	TRBJ2-1	-	CASSQEDGRSSYNEQFF
TRBV12-3/TRBV12-4	TRBJ2-7	-	CASSSRGNYEQYF
TRBV20-1	TRBJ2-7	-	CSAVGGVPLYEQYF
TRBV20-1	TRBJ2-3	-	CSATQSGGGLGDTQYF
TRBV3-1	TRBJ2-4	-	CASSQDMGLAKNIQYF
TRBV12-3/TRBV12-4	TRBJ2-1	TRBD2	CASSSTGTSGIVYEQFF
TRBV29-1	TRBJ2-5	-	CSARKPGKRKETQYF
TRBV19	TRBJ2-1	TRBD2	CASSMGLAGVHEQFF
TRBV10-3	TRBJ2-7	-	CAISPDSVSYEQYF
TRBV6-2/TRBV6-3	TRBJ2-6	-	CASSYLQAGRPSSGANVLTF
TRBV18	TRBJ2-1	TRBD1	CASSQGQGASEQFF
TRBV7-9	TRBJ2-2	-	CASSRMTGRPHTGELFF
TRBV29-1	TRBJ2-7	-	CSVHGTDTYEQYF
TRBV9	TRBJ2-7	-	CASSVAPGIYEQYF
TRBV9	TRBJ1-5	-	CASSADGSNQPQHF
TRBV19	TRBJ1-1	TRBD1	CASTPSPAWDSEAFF
TRBV7-2	TRBJ1-1	-	CASSLDRFRAFF
TRBV6-1	TRBJ2-1	TRBD2	CASRRTSGHSNEQFF
TRBV7-2	TRBJ1-2	TRBD1	CASSTRTGWNYGYTF
TRBV29-1	TRBJ2-1	TRBD2	CSVSGRNYNEQFF